Listed below are T cell receptor beta chains from one sample, sequenced in a study of T cell repertoires in cytomegalovirus infection. TCRdb fed the reads into MiXCR, producing one record per CDR3 protein. The table includes some 62,000 distinct CDR3 sequences, 20% detected once. These receptors have no known antigen. The sequenced sample was CD8+ T cells from cultured PBMCs, obtained from culture after CMV antigen stimulation. Source of these receptors: a human donor in good health (CMV status not recorded). Some clones in this sample may be carry-over from other donors' samples. Both conserved end residues are part of each CDR3. D genes are given only for firm matches. Rows give clone size only sometimes, using once, few, many, or a class for an expanded clone.

CDR3 | DNA | size | D | J | length | V
CASSLGLINEQFF | TGTGCCAGCAGCTTAGGACTCATCAATGAGCAGTTCTTC | few | NA | TRBJ2-1 | 13 | TRBV7-6
CASSSRDRMNTEAFF | TGTGCCAGCAGCTCCCGGGACAGAATGAACACTGAAGCTTTCTTT | NA | TRBD1 | TRBJ1-1 | 15 | TRBV7-8
CASSGTISYNEQFF | TGTGCCAGCAGCGGGACCATCTCCTACAATGAGCAGTTCTTC | few | NA | TRBJ2-1 | 14 | TRBV27
CASSPLGTGRYGYTF | TGTGCCAGCAGCCCCCTAGGGACAGGGCGTTATGGCTACACCTTC | few | TRBD1 | TRBJ1-2 | 15 | TRBV7-9
CASNRAGYYEQYF | TGTGCCAGCAACCGGGCAGGCTACTACGAGCAGTACTTC | NA | NA | TRBJ2-7 | 13 | TRBV2
CASSLGGDLLLNTEAFF | TGTGCCAGCAGTTTGGGTGGGGACCTCCTCTTGAACACTGAAGCTTTCTTT | NA | NA | TRBJ1-1 | 17 | TRBV27
CASSLPLQKNTEAFF | TGTGCCAGCAGCTTACCACTTCAAAAGAACACTGAAGCTTTCTTT | NA | NA | TRBJ1-1 | 15 | TRBV7-8
CASSYSGPNQPQHF | TGTGCCAGCAGTTACTCGGGACCCAATCAGCCCCAGCATTTT | many | NA | TRBJ1-5 | 14 | TRBV6-5
CASSLLQGYYEQYF | TGTGCCAGCAGCCTGTTACAGGGTTACTACGAGCAGTACTTC | NA | NA | TRBJ2-7 | 14 | TRBV6-5
CASSIKTGGSNTEAFF | TGTGCCAGCAGCATAAAGACAGGGGGATCGAACACTGAAGCTTTCTTT | NA | TRBD1 | TRBJ1-1 | 16 | TRBV4-2
CASSLSTGTRDSPLHF | TGTGCCAGCAGTTTATCAACAGGGACCAGGGATTCACCCCTCCACTTT | NA | NA | TRBJ1-6 | 16 | TRBV27
CASSLERDRGRRGYTF | TGTGCCAGCAGCTTAGAAAGGGACAGGGGGCGACGTGGCTACACCTTC | NA | TRBD1 | TRBJ1-2 | 16 | TRBV7-8
CASGRTGNTIYF | TGTGCCAGCGGTCGTACTGGAAACACCATATATTTT | NA | NA | TRBJ1-3 | 12 | TRBV6-5
CASTLREARSPLHF | TGTGCCAGCACTCTGAGGGAGGCCAGATCACCCCTCCACTTT | few | NA | TRBJ1-6 | 14 | TRBV9
CAISEPREAEHEQFF | TGTGCCATCAGTGAACCTCGGGAAGCCGAGCATGAGCAGTTCTTC | NA | NA | TRBJ2-1 | 15 | TRBV10-3
CASSPGQGTYNEQFF | TGTGCCAGCAGCCCGGGACAGGGCACCTACAATGAGCAGTTCTTC | NA | TRBD1 | TRBJ2-1 | 15 | TRBV7-9
CASSYNPGTGQNTEAFF | TGTGCCAGCAGTTACAACCCCGGGACGGGACAAAACACTGAAGCTTTCTTT | few | NA | TRBJ1-1 | 17 | TRBV6-6
CASRSSGGAEQYF | TGTGCCAGCAGGTCTAGCGGGGGGGCCGAGCAGTACTTC | NA | TRBD2 | TRBJ2-7 | 13 | TRBV7-2
CASRKSGTLATGYTF | TGTGCCAGTCGCAAATCCGGGACTTTGGCTACTGGCTACACCTTC | NA | NA | TRBJ1-2 | 15 | TRBV2
CASSLGIGGGYEQYF | TGTGCCAGCAGCTTAGGAATTGGAGGGGGCTACGAGCAGTACTTC | NA | NA | TRBJ2-7 | 15 | TRBV7-2
CASTDTFNTEAFF | TGTGCCAGCACTGACACGTTTAACACTGAAGCTTTCTTT | medium-sized | NA | TRBJ1-1 | 13 | TRBV7-9
CASSTDIDYEQYF | TGTGCCAGCAGCACCGACATTGACTACGAGCAGTACTTC | once | NA | TRBJ2-7 | 13 | TRBV6-2/TRBV6-3
CASSLELLDRGNTEAFF | TGTGCCAGCAGCTTAGAACTTTTGGACAGGGGGAACACTGAAGCTTTCTTT | few | TRBD1 | TRBJ1-1 | 17 | TRBV7-2
CASSLPTGGNEQFF | TGTGCCAGCAGCTTACCCACAGGGGGCAATGAGCAGTTCTTC | NA | TRBD1 | TRBJ2-1 | 14 | TRBV7-9
CASSQETGRTLHF | TGCGCCAGCAGCCAAGAGACGGGCCGCACCCTCCACTTT | NA | NA | TRBJ1-6 | 13 | TRBV4-3
CASSFSGWSQPQHF | TGTGCCAGCAGTTTCTCAGGGTGGAGCCAGCCCCAGCATTTT | few | NA | TRBJ1-5 | 14 | TRBV6-2/TRBV6-3
CASSPHNLHTEAFF | TGTGCCAGCAGCCCTCATAATCTCCACACTGAAGCTTTCTTT | NA | NA | TRBJ1-1 | 14 | TRBV7-2
CASRLWGEGGNEILFF | TGTGCCAGCCGTTTATGGGGAGAGGGGGGAAATGAAATACTGTTTTTT | once | NA | TRBJ1-4 | 16 | TRBV27
CSASRGHNSPLHF | TGCAGTGCTAGCAGGGGGCATAATTCACCCCTCCACTTT | NA | TRBD1 | TRBJ1-6 | 13 | TRBV20-1
CASLGEREGYEQYF | TGTGCCAGCCTAGGTGAAAGGGAAGGATACGAGCAGTACTTC | NA | NA | TRBJ2-7 | 14 | TRBV11-2
CASSLSSAVDQPQHF | TGTGCCAGCAGTTTGTCGTCGGCAGTTGATCAGCCCCAGCATTTT | NA | NA | TRBJ1-5 | 15 | TRBV12-3/TRBV12-4
CASSGQGAPVTEAFF | TGTGCCAGCAGCGGACAGGGGGCACCCGTCACTGAAGCTTTCTTT | many | TRBD1 | TRBJ1-1 | 15 | TRBV7-8
CASSDGQGAEAFF | TGCGCCAGCAGCGACGGACAGGGGGCTGAAGCTTTCTTT | many | TRBD1 | TRBJ1-1 | 13 | TRBV5-1
CASSQEGWPASGEQFF | TGCGCCAGCAGCCAAGAAGGGTGGCCAGCGAGCGGTGAGCAGTTCTTC | NA | NA | TRBJ2-1 | 16 | TRBV4-3
CASSPGTTQETQYF | TGTGCCAGCAGTCCGGGGACAACTCAAGAGACCCAGTACTTC | NA | NA | TRBJ2-5 | 14 | TRBV27
CASSQDPGLNYGYTF | TGCGCCAGCAGCCAAGATCCGGGTCTCAACTATGGCTACACCTTC | NA | NA | TRBJ1-2 | 15 | TRBV4-1